One sample yielded the 21 T cell receptor beta chains listed below, sequenced in a study of early T cells in non-severe SARS-CoV-2 infection. TCRdb recomputed calls from the 5' RACE reads with MiXCR, one row per CDR3 protein. The sample shows around 47,000 distinct CDR3 sequences, 9.5% to 11% of them seen only once. The specimen was whole blood. Receptor source: an adult who was a healthcare worker with PCR-confirmed SARS-CoV-2 infection or an uninfected control (not recorded which).

This clonotype was detected ten times or more. The rearrangement uses TRBV19 and TRBJ2-1; TRBD2 matches at 10 bases. Germline loops: CDR1 LNHDA, CDR2 SQIVND (reference sequence). J lost 6 bases, V lost 1 base, and 6 bases had no gene match. The CDR3 extends over 16 amino acids. This CDR3 reads CASSIGASGSPNEQFF. Here the CDR3 DNA reads TGTGCCAGTAGTATAGGGGCTAGCGGGAGCCCCAATGAGCAGTTCTTC.

The chain has TRBV20-1 and TRBJ2-2; the D gene could be TRBD1 or TRBD2 (5 bases each). CDR1 and CDR2 from the germline V gene are DFQATT and SNEGSKA (reference sequence). The V end was cut by 5 bases, the J end by 0 bases, with 13 bases between. There are 15 residues in the CDR3. The CDR3 is CSARYGAANTGELFF. The CDR3 bases are TGCAGTGCTCGCTACGGGGCCGCGAACACCGGGGAGCTGTTTTTT.

The V call is TRBV6-2 or TRBV6-3, the J call TRBJ2-5, with D unclear. V was cut by 2 bases and J by 1 base, with 2 bases left in between. The CDR3 extends over 12 amino acids. Per germline, CDR1 MNHEY and CDR2 SVGEGT. The CDR3 DNA sequence: TGTGCCAGCAGTTACGTCCAAGAGACCCAGTACTTC. Translated, it gives CASSYVQETQYF.

CDR3 amino acids: CASSQGQQETQYF. The CDR3 region has the DNA TGTGCCAGTAGCCAAGGACAGCAAGAGACCCAGTACTTC. The chain joins TRBV19 to TRBJ2-5; possible D gene TRBD1, 6 bases. Trimming left V 6 bases short and J 2 bases short, with 10 bases between. The CDR3 is made up of 13 amino acids. CDR1 and CDR2 (germline): LNHDA, SQIVND (reference sequence).

This clonotype was seen only a few times. The chain joins TRBV14 to TRBJ1-1; D gene uncertain. V was cut by 1 base and J by 0 bases, with 9 bases left in between. This CDR3 has 15 residues. Per the germline V gene, CDR1 is SGHDN and CDR2 is FVKESK. This CDR3 reads CASSQVPAMNTEAFF. The CDR3 coding sequence is TGTGCCAGCAGCCAAGTTCCAGCCATGAACACTGAAGCTTTCTTT.

This clonotype has more than one count but fewer than ten. For the CDR3, the DNA is TGCGCCAGCAGCCAAGGTCAGGGCGGGGGGGCCGAGGAGCAGTACTTC. This gives the protein CASSQGQGGGAEEQYF. The gene calls are TRBV4-3 and TRBJ2-7, with TRBD2 matching 9 bases. J was trimmed by 7 bases and V by 1 base; bases with no gene match: 11. Germline assignment: CDR1 LGHNA and CDR2 YSLEER. This CDR3 spans 16 amino acids.

The CDR3 bases are TGTGCCAGCAGCCTTGCGGACAGCCAGAACACTGAAGCTTTCTTT. Protein product: CASSLADSQNTEAFF. The chain uses TRBV4-2 and TRBJ1-1; D is perhaps TRBD1 (6 bases). V was clipped by 4 bases and J by 1 base, with 13 bases between them. This CDR3 spans 15 amino acids. The V gene's germline CDR1 is LGHNA and CDR2 YNFKEQ.

This clonotype was observed many times. The chain recombines TRBV5-1 with TRBJ1-2; D gene uncertain. Trimming left V 0 bases short and J 8 bases short, with 8 bases between. CDR1 is SGHRS, CDR2 YFSETQ, per germline. The CDR3 totals 12 residues. CDR3 nucleotide sequence: TGCGCCAGCAGCTTGGGGTTTCAAGGCTACACCTTC. Amino acid sequence: CASSLGFQGYTF.

This clonotype was recorded a few times. This chain connects TRBV20-1 to TRBJ2-3; 12 bases align to TRBD2. V was clipped by 6 bases and J by 0 bases; unmatched bases: 7. In germline, CDR1 is DFQATT, CDR2 SNEGSKA (reference sequence). This CDR3 is built from 16 residues. The CDR3 loop is CSAGNGLAGSTDTQYF. CDR3 bases: TGCAGTGCGGGAAACGGACTAGCGGGGAGCACAGATACGCAGTATTTT.

The chain employs TRBV19 and TRBJ2-4, with 9 positions matching TRBD1. The CDR3 contains 16 residues. Germline V gene lookup returns CDR1 LNHDA and CDR2 SQIVND (reference sequence). J was trimmed by 1 base and V by 5 bases; bases with no gene match: 6. CDR3 region: CASSENRGPAKNIQYF. Written as DNA, the CDR3 is TGTGCCAGTAGTGAGAACAGGGGGCCCGCCAAAAACATTCAGTACTTC. The whole variable domain, remainder taken from reference TRBV19 and TRBJ2-4, is DGGITQSPKYLFRKEGQNVTLSCEQNLNHDAMYWYRQDPGQGLRLIYYSQIVNDFQKGDIAEGYSVSREKKESFPLTVTSAQKNPTAFYLCASSENRGPAKNIQYFGAGTRLSVL.

The chain uses TRBV9 and TRBJ1-5; TRBD1 is a possible D gene (6 bases). Germline V lookup: CDR1 SGDLS, CDR2 YYNGEE. The CDR3 spans 14 residues. Trimming cost V 3 bases and J 3 bases, with 10 bases left between them. The CDR3: CASSDGQNNQPQHF. Here the CDR3 DNA reads TGTGCCAGCAGCGACGGACAGAACAATCAGCCCCAGCATTTT. The whole variable domain, remainder taken from reference TRBV9 and TRBJ1-5, is DSGVTQTPKHLITATGQRVTLRCSPRSGDLSVYWYQQSLDQGLQFLIQYYNGEERAKGNILERFSAQQFPDLHSELNLSSLELGDSALYFCASSDGQNNQPQHFGDGTRLSIL.

Only a few counts were recorded for this clonotype. The chain employs TRBV12-3 or TRBV12-4 and TRBJ1-5; no clear D. This CDR3 region has 14 residues. Trimming took off 4 bases at V and 1 base at J, with 8 bases between the two ends. CDR3 DNA sequence: TGTGCCAGCAGTTATCAAGGCAGCAATCAGCCCCAGCATTTT. Protein: CASSYQGSNQPQHF.

V usage is TRBV4-2 and J usage is TRBJ2-7, with 11 bases aligning to TRBD2. The CDR3 consists of 17 residues. Germline trimming cut 3 bases from V and 4 bases from J; bases unmatched to any gene: 11. The germline gives CDR1 LGHNA, CDR2 YNFKEQ. The CDR3 DNA reads TGTGCCAGCAGCCATTATTCTCAACTAGCGGGAGAATACGAGCAGTACTTC. Translated: CASSHYSQLAGEYEQYF.

This clonotype was seen at least ten times. This chain links TRBV5-1 with TRBJ1-1, with unresolved D. CDR1 is SGHRS and CDR2 is YFSETQ in the germline V gene. Trimming stripped 1 base from V and 1 base from J, with 8 bases between. The CDR3 is 14 amino acids. The CDR3 sequence: CASSLTLPNTEAFF. The CDR3 region has the DNA TGCGCCAGCAGCTTGACATTACCGAACACTGAAGCTTTCTTT.

There are a few counts of this clonotype. The chain links TRBV21-1 to TRBJ2-2. TRBV21-1 represents a pseudogene. This CDR3 spans 12 amino acids. The chain's CDR3 is CASGLGTGELFF. The CDR3 DNA reads TGTGCCAGTGGGCTGGGCACCGGGGAGCTGTTTTTT.

This clonotype was detected ten times or more. The chain recombines TRBV28 with TRBJ1-5, with D perhaps matching TRBD1 (6 bases). The CDR3 length is 21 residues. Between the trimmed V and J ends, which lost 2 bases and 2 bases, there was a span of 28 bases. CDR1 is MDHEN and CDR2 is SYDVKM in the germline V gene. CDR3 DNA sequence: TGTGCCAGCAGTTTAATGCCCCCGGGACACCCGATACCTATAGGCAATCAGCCCCAGCATTTT. Amino acid sequence: CASSLMPPGHPIPIGNQPQHF.

This clonotype was seen at least ten times. V usage is TRBV27 and J usage is TRBJ2-1, with 10 bases that match TRBD1. V lost 8 bases and J lost 6; bases outside the gene matches: 7. Germline loops: CDR1 MNHEY, CDR2 SMNVEV (reference sequence). This CDR3 has 14 residues. This CDR3 is CASSRDRGFNEQFF. In DNA form, the CDR3 reads TGTGCCAGCTCCCGGGACAGGGGTTTCAATGAGCAGTTCTTC.

This chain uses TRBV12-3 or TRBV12-4 with TRBJ2-6; the D gene is possibly TRBD1 (6 bases). Between the trimmed V and J ends, which lost 7 bases and 0 bases, there was a span of 19 bases. The CDR3 covers 18 residues. CDR3 residues: CASTDRGQLYSGANVLTF. As DNA, the CDR3 is TGTGCCAGCACCGACAGAGGACAGCTATACTCTGGGGCCAACGTCCTGACTTTC.

The chain couples TRBV15 to TRBJ1-1, with 7 bases fitting TRBD1. The CDR3 contains 13 residues. Germline CDR1 reads LNHNV; CDR2 reads YYDKDF (reference sequence). The V gene end was trimmed by 10 bases and the J gene end by 6 bases; junction bases not matched to a gene: 11. The DNA for the CDR3 is TGTGCCAGTGGGGACAGTCGATGGGCTGAAGCTTTCTTT. It encodes CASGDSRWAEAFF. Variable domain in full (rest from reference TRBV15 and TRBJ1-1): DAMVIQNPRYQVTQFGKPVTLSCSQTLNHNVMYWYQQKSSQAPKLLFHYYDKDFNNEADTPDNFQSRRPNTSFCFLDIRSPGLGDTAMYLCASGDSRWAEAFFGQGTRLTVV.

This clonotype was observed a few times. The J gene is TRBJ1-4, the V gene TRBV7-9; no clear D. Germline assignment: CDR1 SEHNR and CDR2 FQNEAQ (reference sequence). V was shortened by 2 bases and J by 0 bases, with 7 bases between the two germline ends. CDR3 size: 15 residues. The CDR3 loop is CASSLTAATNEKLFF. As DNA, the CDR3 is TGTGCCAGCAGCTTAACGGCTGCAACTAATGAAAAACTGTTTTTT.

This chain links TRBV2 with TRBJ2-2, with D possibly TRBD1 on 6 matching bases. This CDR3 contains 15 residues. V dropped 5 bases and J dropped 4 bases, with 14 bases sitting between them. Germline V gives CDR1 SNHLY, CDR2 FYNNEI. The CDR3 protein is CASSLTGDFTGELFF. The DNA of the CDR3 is TGTGCCAGCAGTCTGACAGGAGACTTCACCGGGGAGCTGTTTTTT.